This TCR beta chain was found in a study of cytomegalovirus exposure and HLA in healthy donors. Use of 60 Vbeta and 13 Jbeta primers characterized the PCR. Clones were read by immunoSEQ multiplex PCR, and TCRdb kept only the in-frame ones, dropping some. Among around 27,000 clones, about three fifths were seen once, and the ten largest hold around two fifths. Findings of the study overall: Published work reported that the classifier diagnosed cytomegalovirus status with high specificity and sensitivity.

Concerning this clone itself: Its antigen is still unknown.

CDR1 and CDR2 from the germline V gene are SGHTA and FQGTGA. J was trimmed by 5 bases and V by 4 bases; bases with no gene match: 8. This CDR3 contains 15 residues. This rearrangement joins TRBV7-3 to TRBJ2-3, with 8 bases that match TRBD2. The sequenced material came from PBMCs. The origin of this receptor is a male donor in good health and CMV-seropositive. This CDR3 reads CASSSPGLELDTQYF. The CDR3 DNA reads TGTGCCAGCAGCTCCCCGGGACTAGAGTTAGATACGCAGTATTTT.